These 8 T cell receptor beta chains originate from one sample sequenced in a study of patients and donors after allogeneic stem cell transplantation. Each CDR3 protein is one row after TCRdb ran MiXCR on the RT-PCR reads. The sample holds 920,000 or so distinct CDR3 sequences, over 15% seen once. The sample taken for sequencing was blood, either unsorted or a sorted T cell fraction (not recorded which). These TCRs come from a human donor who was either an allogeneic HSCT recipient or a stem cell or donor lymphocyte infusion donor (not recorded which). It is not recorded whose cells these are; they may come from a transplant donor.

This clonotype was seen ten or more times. The CDR3 coding sequence is TGCGCCAGCAGCGACGGGACTAGAAACTACAATGAGCAGTTCTTC. This translates into CASSDGTRNYNEQFF. The chain joins TRBV5-1 to TRBJ2-1; TRBD2 agrees at 8 bases. The junction had 6 bases not matched to a gene; V was cut back by 4 bases and J by 3 bases. The germline V gene has CDR1 SGHRS and CDR2 YFSETQ. The CDR3 consists of 15 residues.

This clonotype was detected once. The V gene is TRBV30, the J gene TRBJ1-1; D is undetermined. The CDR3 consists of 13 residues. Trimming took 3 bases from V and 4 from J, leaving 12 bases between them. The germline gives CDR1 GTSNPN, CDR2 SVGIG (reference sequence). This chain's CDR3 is CAWRPARTTEAFF. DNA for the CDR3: TGTGCCTGGAGACCCGCTAGGACCACTGAAGCTTTCTTT. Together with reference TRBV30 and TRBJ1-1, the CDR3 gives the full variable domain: SQTIHQWPATLVQPVGSPLSLECTVEGTSNPNLYWYRQAAGRGLQLLFYSVGIGQISSEVPQNLSASRPQDRQFILSSKKLLLSDSGFYLCAWRPARTTEAFFGQGTRLTVV.

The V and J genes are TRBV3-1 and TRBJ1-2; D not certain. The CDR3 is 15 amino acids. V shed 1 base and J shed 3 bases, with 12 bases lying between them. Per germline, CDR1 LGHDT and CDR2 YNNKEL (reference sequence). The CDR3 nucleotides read TGTGCCAGCAGCCAAGTTAGAATGGGTGACTATGGCTACACCTTC. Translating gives CASSQVRMGDYGYTF.

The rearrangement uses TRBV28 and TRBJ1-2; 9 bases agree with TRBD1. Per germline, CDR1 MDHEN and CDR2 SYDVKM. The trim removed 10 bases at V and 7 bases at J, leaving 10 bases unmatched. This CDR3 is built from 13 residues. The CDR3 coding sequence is TGTGCCACCACCCCGGAGGGACAGGGTGGCTACACCTTC. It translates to CATTPEGQGGYTF.

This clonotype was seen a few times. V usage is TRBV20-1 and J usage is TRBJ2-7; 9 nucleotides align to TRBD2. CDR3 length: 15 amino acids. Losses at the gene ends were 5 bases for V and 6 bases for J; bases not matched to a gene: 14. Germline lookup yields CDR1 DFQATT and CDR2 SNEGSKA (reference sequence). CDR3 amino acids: CSARPPGLAWSEQYF. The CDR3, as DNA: TGCAGTGCTCGCCCACCGGGACTAGCATGGTCCGAGCAGTACTTC.

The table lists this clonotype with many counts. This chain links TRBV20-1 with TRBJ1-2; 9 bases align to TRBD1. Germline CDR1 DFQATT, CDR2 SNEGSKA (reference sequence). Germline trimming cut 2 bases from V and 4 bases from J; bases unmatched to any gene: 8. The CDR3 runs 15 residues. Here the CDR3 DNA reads TGCAGTGCTAGATCCGGGACAGGGTCGACCTATGGCTACACCTTC. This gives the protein CSARSGTGSTYGYTF.

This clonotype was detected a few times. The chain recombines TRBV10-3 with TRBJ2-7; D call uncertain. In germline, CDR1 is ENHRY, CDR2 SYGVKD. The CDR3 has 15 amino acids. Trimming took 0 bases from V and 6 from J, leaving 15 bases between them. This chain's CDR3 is CAISESVLQSAEQYF. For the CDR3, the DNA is TGTGCCATCAGTGAGTCAGTCCTTCAGAGCGCCGAGCAGTACTTC.

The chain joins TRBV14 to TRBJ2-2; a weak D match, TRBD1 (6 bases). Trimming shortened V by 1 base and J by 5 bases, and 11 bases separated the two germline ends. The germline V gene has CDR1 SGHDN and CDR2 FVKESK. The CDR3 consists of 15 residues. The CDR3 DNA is TGTGCCAGCAGCCAAGTAGGGGGTCAAACCGGGGAGCTGTTTTTT. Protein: CASSQVGGQTGELFF.